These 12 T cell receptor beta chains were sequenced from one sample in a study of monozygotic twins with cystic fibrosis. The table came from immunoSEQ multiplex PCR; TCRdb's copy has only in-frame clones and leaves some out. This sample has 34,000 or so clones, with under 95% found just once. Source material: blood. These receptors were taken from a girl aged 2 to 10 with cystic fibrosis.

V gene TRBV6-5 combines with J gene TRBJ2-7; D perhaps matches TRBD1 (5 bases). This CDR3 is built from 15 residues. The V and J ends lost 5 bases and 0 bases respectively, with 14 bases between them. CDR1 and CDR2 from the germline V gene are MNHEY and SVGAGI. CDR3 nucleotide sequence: TGTGCCAGCAGTCCTAGGAGCGACAGCTCCTACGAGCAGTACTTC. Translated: CASSPRSDSSYEQYF.

The CDR3 region is CASSLDRFGELFF. Here the CDR3 DNA reads TGTGCCAGCAGCTTAGACCGTTTCGGGGAGCTGTTTTTT. The J gene is TRBJ2-2, the V gene TRBV11-3; no clear D. The germline V gene has CDR1 SGHNT and CDR2 YENEEA. Trimming shortened V by 0 bases and J by 7 bases, and 6 bases separated the two germline ends. The length of the CDR3 is 13 residues.

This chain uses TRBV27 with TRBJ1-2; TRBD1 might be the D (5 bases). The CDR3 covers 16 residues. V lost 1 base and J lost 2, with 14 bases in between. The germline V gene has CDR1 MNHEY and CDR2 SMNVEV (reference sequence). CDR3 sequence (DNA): TGTGCCAGCAGTTTATATGCCTCGGCAGGGAACTATGGCTACACCTTC. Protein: CASSLYASAGNYGYTF.

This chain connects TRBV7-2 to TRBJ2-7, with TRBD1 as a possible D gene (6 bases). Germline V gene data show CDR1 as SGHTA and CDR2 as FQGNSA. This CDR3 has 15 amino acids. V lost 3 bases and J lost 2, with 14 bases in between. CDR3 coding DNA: TGTGCCAGCAGCTTCCTCCACGACAGGCCCTACGAGCAGTACTTC. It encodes CASSFLHDRPYEQYF.

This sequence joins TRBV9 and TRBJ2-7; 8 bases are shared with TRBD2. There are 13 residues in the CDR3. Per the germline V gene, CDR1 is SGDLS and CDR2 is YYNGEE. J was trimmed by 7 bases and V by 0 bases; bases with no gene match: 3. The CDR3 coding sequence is TGTGCCAGCAGCGTAGCGGGAGGGCATGAGCAGTACTTC. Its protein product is CASSVAGGHEQYF.

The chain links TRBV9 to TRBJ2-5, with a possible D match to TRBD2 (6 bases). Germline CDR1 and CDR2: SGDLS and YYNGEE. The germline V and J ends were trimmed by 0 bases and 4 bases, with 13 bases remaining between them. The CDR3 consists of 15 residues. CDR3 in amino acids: CASSVEGLLGETQYF. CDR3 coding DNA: TGTGCCAGCAGCGTAGAGGGACTCCTTGGAGAGACCCAGTACTTC. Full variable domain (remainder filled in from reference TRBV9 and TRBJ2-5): DSGVTQTPKHLITATGQRVTLRCSPRSGDLSVYWYQQSLDQGLQFLIQYYNGEERAKGNILERFSAQQFPDLHSELNLSSLELGDSALYFCASSVEGLLGETQYFGPGTRLLVL.

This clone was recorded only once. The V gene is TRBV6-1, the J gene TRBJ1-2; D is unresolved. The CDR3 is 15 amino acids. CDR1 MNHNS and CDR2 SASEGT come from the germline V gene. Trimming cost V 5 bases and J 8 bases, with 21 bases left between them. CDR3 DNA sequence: TGTGCCAGCAGTCCCCGAGGGCGGAGGGTGCGGGGCTACACCTTC. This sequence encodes CASSPRGRRVRGYTF.

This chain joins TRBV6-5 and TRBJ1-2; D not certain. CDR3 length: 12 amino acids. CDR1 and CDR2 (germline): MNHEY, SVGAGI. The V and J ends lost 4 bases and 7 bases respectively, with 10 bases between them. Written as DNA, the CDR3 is TGTGCCAGCAGTTCAGGCGGAAGTGGCTACACCTTC. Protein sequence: CASSSGGSGYTF.

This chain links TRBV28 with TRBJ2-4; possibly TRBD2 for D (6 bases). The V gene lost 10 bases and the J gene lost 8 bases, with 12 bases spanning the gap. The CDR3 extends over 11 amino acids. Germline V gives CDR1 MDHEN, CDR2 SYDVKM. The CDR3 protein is CATGEIDIQYF. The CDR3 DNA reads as TGTGCCACGGGGGAGATTGACATTCAGTACTTC.

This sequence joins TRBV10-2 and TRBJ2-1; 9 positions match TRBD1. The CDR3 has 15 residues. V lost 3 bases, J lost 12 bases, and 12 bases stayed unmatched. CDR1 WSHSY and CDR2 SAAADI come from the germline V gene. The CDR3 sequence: CASSESRDRDYWQFF. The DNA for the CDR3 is TGCGCCAGCAGTGAAAGCCGGGACAGGGACTATTGGCAGTTCTTC.

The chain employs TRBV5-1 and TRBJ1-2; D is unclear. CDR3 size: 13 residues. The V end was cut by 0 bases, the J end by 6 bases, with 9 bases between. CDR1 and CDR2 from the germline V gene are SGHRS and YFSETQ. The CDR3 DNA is TGCGCCAGCAGCTTGGGAAGGGAGGATGGCTACACCTTC. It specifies CASSLGREDGYTF.

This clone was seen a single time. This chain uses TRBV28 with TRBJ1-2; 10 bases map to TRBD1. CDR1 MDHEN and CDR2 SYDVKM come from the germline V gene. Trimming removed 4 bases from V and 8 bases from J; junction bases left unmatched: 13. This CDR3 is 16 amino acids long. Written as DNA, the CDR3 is TGTGCCAGCAGTTCGGGCGGGACAGGGGCTTTCGGAGGCTACACCTTC. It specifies CASSSGGTGAFGGYTF.